This is a list of T cell receptor beta chains from one sample in a study of T cell responses to AZD1222 COVID-19 vaccine. Profiling relied on immunoSEQ multiplex PCR, and the TCRdb table lists in-frame clones only, not all of them. The sample has 150,000 or so clones; 87% are singletons. The specimen was peripheral blood, collected 28 days after the second AZD1222 dose. The receptors here all came from an adult who received the AZD1222 COVID-19 vaccine. Each CDR3 is given without its conserved first and last residue.

v_call,j_call,cdr3_aa
TRBV7-2,TRBJ1-3,ASSLMIGGLSGNTIY
TRBV23-1,TRBJ1-3,ASSQSRDIAGNTIY
TRBV6-6,TRBJ2-7,ASSNPGQSYEQY
TRBV29-1,TRBJ1-1,SVRPGIEAF
TRBV3-1/TRBV3-2,TRBJ2-7,ASSPGTSVTYEQY
TRBV10-3,TRBJ1-1,AISPRTGGTEAF
TRBV6-5,TRBJ2-7,ASTSGTSGRRY
TRBV5-6,TRBJ1-6,ASRRDSPYNSPLH
TRBV19,TRBJ1-3,ASSIGQAGNTIY
TRBV5-1,TRBJ2-1,ASSLVSGLSYNEQF
TRBV28,TRBJ1-1,ASSFQAANTEAF
TRBV3-1/TRBV3-2,TRBJ1-3,ASSRQASSGNTIY
TRBV12-3/TRBV12-4,TRBJ1-1,ASSWGSGTEAF
TRBV14,TRBJ2-6,ASSQVGQGANVLT
TRBV6-8,TRBJ1-1,AIPPSNTEAF
TRBV5-1,TRBJ2-5,ASSDLTGIGETQY
TRBV5-6,TRBJ1-4,ASSLFGGWETNEKLF
TRBV7-2,TRBJ2-3,ASSWGLAGTTDTQY
TRBV19,TRBJ2-1,ASSEQDPSYNEQF
TRBV5-1,TRBJ2-3,ASGGGSTDTQY
TRBV12-3/TRBV12-4,TRBJ2-2,ASSTLDTGELF
TRBV19,TRBJ2-1,ASSTLAGELDEQF
TRBV11-2,TRBJ1-5,ASSLTLDQPQH
TRBV6-5,TRBJ2-1,ASSYSTGFGFEEQF
TRBV5-8,TRBJ2-4,ASSLEGTSGEVDIQY
TRBV7-2,TRBJ2-1,ASSEAGGPGEQF
TRBV9,TRBJ1-3,ASSVFDRPNIGNTIY
TRBV19,TRBJ2-7,ASSIVGGGGYEQY
TRBV30,TRBJ1-3,AWSLWGGTRNTIY
TRBV2,TRBJ2-5,ASSEQGVETQY
TRBV5-1,TRBJ1-2,ASSFGTGVNYGYT
TRBV4-2,TRBJ2-5,ASSQDFTNQETQY
TRBV7-9,TRBJ2-5,ASRPGALGTKSDQY
TRBV7-9,TRBJ1-3,ASSFGNTIY
TRBV28,TRBJ1-4,ASSLSGHLLGANEKLF
TRBV7-9,TRBJ1-2,ASSLEGADGYT
TRBV28,TRBJ2-3,ASSLIREILTDTQY
TRBV6-6,TRBJ1-2,ASKYNYGYT
TRBV28,TRBJ1-3,ATKRATDSGNTIY
TRBV28,TRBJ2-7,ASSFPNAYEQY
TRBV29-1,TRBJ1-2,SVGDWNYGYT
TRBV9,TRBJ2-5,ASSVGSHGQGQETQY